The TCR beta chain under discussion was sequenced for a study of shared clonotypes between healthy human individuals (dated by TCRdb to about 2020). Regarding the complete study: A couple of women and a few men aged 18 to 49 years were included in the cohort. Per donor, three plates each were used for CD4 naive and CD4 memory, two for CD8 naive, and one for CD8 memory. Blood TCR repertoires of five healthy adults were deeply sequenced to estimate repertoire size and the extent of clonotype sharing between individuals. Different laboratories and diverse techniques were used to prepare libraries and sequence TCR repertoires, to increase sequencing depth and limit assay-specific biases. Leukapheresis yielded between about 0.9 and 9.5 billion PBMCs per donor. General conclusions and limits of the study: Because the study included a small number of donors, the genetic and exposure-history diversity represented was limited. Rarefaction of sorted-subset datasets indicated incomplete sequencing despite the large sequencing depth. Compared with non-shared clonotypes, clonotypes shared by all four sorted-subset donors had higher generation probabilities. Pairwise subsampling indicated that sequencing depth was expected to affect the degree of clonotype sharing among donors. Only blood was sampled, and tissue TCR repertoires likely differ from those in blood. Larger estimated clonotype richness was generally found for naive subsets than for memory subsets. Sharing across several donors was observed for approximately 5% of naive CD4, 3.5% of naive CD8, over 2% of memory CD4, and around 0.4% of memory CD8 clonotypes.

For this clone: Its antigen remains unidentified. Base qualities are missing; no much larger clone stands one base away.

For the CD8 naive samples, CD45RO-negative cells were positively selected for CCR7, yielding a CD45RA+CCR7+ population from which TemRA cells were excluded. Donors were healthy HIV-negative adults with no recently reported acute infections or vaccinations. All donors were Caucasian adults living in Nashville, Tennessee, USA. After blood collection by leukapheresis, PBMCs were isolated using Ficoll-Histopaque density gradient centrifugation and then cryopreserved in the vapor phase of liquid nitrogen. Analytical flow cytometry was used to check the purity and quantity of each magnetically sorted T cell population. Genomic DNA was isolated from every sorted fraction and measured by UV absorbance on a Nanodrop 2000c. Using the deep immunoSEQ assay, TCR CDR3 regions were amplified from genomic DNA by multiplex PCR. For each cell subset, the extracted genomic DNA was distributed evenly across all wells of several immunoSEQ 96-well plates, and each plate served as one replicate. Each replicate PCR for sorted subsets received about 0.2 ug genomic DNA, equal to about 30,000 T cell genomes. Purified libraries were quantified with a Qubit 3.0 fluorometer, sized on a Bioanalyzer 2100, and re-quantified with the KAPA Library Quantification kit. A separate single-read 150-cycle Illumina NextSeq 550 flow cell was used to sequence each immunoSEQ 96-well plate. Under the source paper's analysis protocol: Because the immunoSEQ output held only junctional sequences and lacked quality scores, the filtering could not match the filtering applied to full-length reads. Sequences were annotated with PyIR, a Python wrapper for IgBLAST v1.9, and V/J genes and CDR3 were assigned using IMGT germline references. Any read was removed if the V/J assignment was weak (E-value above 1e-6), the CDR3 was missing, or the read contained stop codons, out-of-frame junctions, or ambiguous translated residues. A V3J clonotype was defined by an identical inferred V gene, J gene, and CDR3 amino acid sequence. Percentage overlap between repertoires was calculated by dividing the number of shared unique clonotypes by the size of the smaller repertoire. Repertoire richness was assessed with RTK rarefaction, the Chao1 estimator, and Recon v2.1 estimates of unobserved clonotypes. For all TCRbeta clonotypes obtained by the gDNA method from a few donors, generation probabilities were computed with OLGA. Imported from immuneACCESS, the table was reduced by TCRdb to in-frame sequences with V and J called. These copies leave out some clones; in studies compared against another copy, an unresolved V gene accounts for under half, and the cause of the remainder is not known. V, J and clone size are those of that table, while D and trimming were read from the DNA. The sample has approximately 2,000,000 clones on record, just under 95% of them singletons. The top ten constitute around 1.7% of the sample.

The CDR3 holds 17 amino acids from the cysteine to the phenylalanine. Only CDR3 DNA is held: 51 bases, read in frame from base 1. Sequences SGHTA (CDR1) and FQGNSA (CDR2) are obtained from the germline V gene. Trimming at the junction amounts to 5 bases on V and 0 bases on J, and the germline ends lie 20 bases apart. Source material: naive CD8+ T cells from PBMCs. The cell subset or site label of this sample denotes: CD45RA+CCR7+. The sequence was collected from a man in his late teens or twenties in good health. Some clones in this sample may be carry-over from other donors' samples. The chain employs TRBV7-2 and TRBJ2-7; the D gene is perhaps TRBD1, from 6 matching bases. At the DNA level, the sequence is TGTGCCAGCAGCGACCCTCGGTCAGGGACAAGCTCCTACGAGCAGTACTTC. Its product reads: CASSDPRSGTSSYEQYF. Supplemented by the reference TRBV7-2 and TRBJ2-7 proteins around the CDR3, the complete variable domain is GAGVSQSPSNKVTEKGKDVELRCDPISGHTALYWYRQSLGQGLEFLIYFQGNSAPDKSGLPSDRFSAERTGGSVSTLTIQRTQQEDSAVYLCASSDPRSGTSSYEQYFGPGTRLTVT.